This T cell receptor (beta chain) was sequenced during a study of beta chain features in type 1 diabetes. Looking at the study overall: Sorted cells examined across all samples numbered 107,917,701. Findings of the study overall: The naive, central memory and Treg TCRB repertoires looked more alike in patients than they did in healthy donors. Shorter TCRB CDR3s, moderately but significantly so, were found in Type 1 diabetes patients in all four CD4+ subsets.

Sorting with CD45RO/CCR7/CD25/CD127/CD95/CD27 yielded naive, central memory, regulatory and stem-like memory CD4+ cells. This clone has more than one count but fewer than ten. Its antigen is unidentified. Expressed TCRB transcripts were sequenced after all isolated RNA was converted to cDNA. Sequenced by immunoSEQ multiplex PCR; TCRdb stores in-frame clones only, minus some. The sample includes approximately 250,000 clones, 9.5% to 13% seen only once; the top ten take over 0.015%. The TCR was taken from a young man with type 1 diabetes. The specimen was naive CD4+ T cells from blood.

The CDR3 nucleotides are TGTGCCAGCAGCCTAACGCCGAGTGGGGGGGTAGATGGCTACACCTTC. Amino acid sequence: CASSLTPSGGVDGYTF. V usage is TRBV5-4 and J usage is TRBJ1-2; perhaps TRBD1 as D (5 bases). Germline CDR1 is SGHNT and CDR2 is YYREEE (reference sequence). V was cut by 4 bases and J by 6 bases, with 22 bases left in between. This CDR3 region has 16 residues.